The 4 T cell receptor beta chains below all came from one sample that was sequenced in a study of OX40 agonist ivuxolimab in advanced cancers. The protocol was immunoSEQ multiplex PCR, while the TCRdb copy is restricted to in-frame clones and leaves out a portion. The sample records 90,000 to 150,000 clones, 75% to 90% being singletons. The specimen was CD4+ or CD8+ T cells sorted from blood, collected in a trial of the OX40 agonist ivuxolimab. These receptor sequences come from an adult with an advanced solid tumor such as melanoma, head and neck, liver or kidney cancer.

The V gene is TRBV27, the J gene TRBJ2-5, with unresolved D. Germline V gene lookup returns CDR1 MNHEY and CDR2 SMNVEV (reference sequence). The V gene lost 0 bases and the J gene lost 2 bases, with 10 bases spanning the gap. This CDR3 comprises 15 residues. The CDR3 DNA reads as TGTGCCAGCAGTTTATCGAGGCAGCCGCAAGAGACCCAGTACTTC. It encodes CASSLSRQPQETQYF.

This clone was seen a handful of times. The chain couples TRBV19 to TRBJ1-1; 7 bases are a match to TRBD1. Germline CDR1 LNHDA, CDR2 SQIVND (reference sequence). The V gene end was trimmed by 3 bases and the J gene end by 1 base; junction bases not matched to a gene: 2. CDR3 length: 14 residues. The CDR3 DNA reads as TGTGCCAGTAGTATTTGGGACAGGAACACTGAAGCTTTCTTT. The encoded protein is CASSIWDRNTEAFF. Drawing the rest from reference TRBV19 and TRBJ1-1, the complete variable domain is DGGITQSPKYLFRKEGQNVTLSCEQNLNHDAMYWYRQDPGQGLRLIYYSQIVNDFQKGDIAEGYSVSREKKESFPLTVTSAQKNPTAFYLCASSIWDRNTEAFFGQGTRLTVV.

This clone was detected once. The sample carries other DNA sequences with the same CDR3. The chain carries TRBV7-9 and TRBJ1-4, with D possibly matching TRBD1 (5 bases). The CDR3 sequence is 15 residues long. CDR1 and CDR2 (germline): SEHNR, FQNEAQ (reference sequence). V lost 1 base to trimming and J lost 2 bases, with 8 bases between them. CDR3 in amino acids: CASSLDRGTNEKLFF. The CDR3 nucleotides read TGTGCCAGCAGCTTAGACCGGGGGACTAATGAAAAACTGTTTTTT.

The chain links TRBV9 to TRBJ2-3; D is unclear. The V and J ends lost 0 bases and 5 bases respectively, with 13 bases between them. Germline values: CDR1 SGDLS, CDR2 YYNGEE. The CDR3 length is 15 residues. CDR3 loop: CASSVGGQWIDTQYF. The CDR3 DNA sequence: TGTGCCAGCAGCGTAGGAGGTCAGTGGATAGATACGCAGTATTTT.